Presented here are 21 T cell receptor beta chains from one specimen sequenced in a study of regulatory T cells in long-lasting Graves disease. Both iRepertoire HTBI primers and Arm-PCR of CDR3 regions were used to build the TCR beta libraries. One entry per CDR3 protein, called by TCRdb with MiXCR from the multiplex PCR reads. The sample gives 700,000 or so distinct CDR3 sequences, about 30% of which show up once; under 50% is in the top ten. Time point given: persistent/refractory GD, antithyroid drugs over 5 years with positive TRAb. Scientists built the TCR library using RNA that was extracted from PBMCs. The starting material was peripheral blood mononuclear cells (PBMCs), obtained when the disease was refractory, from a patient treated with antithyroid drugs. These receptors were obtained from a female donor with Graves disease.

V and J are TRBV29-1 and TRBJ1-1, with D perhaps TRBD1 (6 bases). Trimming stripped 4 bases from V and 2 bases from J, with 14 bases between. The CDR3 loop spans 14 amino acids. CDR1 is SQVTM and CDR2 is ANQGSEA in the germline V gene. The CDR3 sequence: CSVVLVGGNTEAFF. The CDR3 DNA sequence: TGCAGCGTTGTCTTAGTAGGGGGAAACACTGAAGCTTTCTTT.

This clonotype has only a few counts. The V gene is TRBV9, the J gene TRBJ2-2; 15 bases are shared with TRBD2. Germline CDR1 and CDR2: SGDLS and YYNGEE. The V segment lost 2 bases and the J segment 4 bases; nucleotides outside the gene matches: 6. The CDR3 length is 18 residues. CDR3 loop: CASSVSPGLAGGTGELFF. The DNA for the CDR3 is TGTGCCAGCAGCGTTAGCCCGGGACTAGCGGGAGGCACCGGGGAGCTGTTTTTT.

This clonotype was seen a handful of times. V usage is TRBV20-1 and J usage is TRBJ1-1, with no clear D. This CDR3 comprises 14 residues. Germline CDR1 DFQATT, CDR2 SNEGSKA (reference sequence). V was clipped by 6 bases and J by 4 bases, with 18 bases between them. The chain's CDR3 is CSALGAVWGTEAFF. CDR3 DNA: TGCAGTGCCCTAGGTGCAGTCTGGGGCACTGAAGCTTTCTTT.

CDR3 nucleotides: TGCGCCAGCAGCCATGTTGTCGAGACTAATGAAAAACTGTTTTTT. It is translated as CASSHVVETNEKLFF. The chain links TRBV4-1 to TRBJ1-4; D gene unclear. This CDR3 is built from 15 residues. From germline, CDR1 is MGHRA and CDR2 YSYEKL. V was cut by 3 bases and J by 2 bases, with 10 bases left in between.

There are a few counts of this clonotype. The rearrangement links TRBV29-1 to TRBJ2-5, with D possibly matching TRBD2 (5 bases). V lost 7 bases, J lost 3 bases, and 15 bases lay in between. Looked up from germline, CDR1 is SQVTM and CDR2 is ANQGSEA. The CDR3 runs 13 residues. CDR3 coding DNA: TGCAGCGCTAACCCCGCCGGGGAAGAGACCCAGTACTTC. It translates to CSANPAGEETQYF.

Notes on this clonotype: This may be a read error, as it is one base from a much larger clone. This sequence joins TRBV27 and TRBJ1-1; D perhaps matches TRBD1 (5 bases). CDR3 length equals 13 residues. Germline V gene sequence: CDR1 MNHEY, CDR2 SMNVEV (reference sequence). Between the trimmed V and J ends, which lost 4 bases and 3 bases, there was a span of 9 bases. In nucleotides, the CDR3 is TGTGCCAGCAGTTCCCGACAGTACACTGAAGCTTTCTTT. Encoded protein: CASSSRQYTEAFF.

The V call is TRBV6-1, the J call TRBJ1-6, with D possibly TRBD1 on 6 matching bases. V shed 6 bases and J shed 18 bases, with 24 bases lying between them. CDR1 and CDR2 from the germline V gene are MNHNS and SASEGT. The CDR3 length is 14 residues. The CDR3 protein is CASRTGHHNSDDHF. The CDR3 coding sequence is TGTGCCAGCAGGACGGGACACCATAATTCAGATGACCACTTT.

About this clonotype itself: Because it lacks the conserved phenylalanine or tryptophan at the end, this CDR3 is likely a read error. This chain links TRBV6-9 with TRBJ1-1, with D tentatively TRBD1 (5 bases). This CDR3 has 12 residues. Germline lookup yields CDR1 MNHGY and CDR2 SVAAGI. V was shortened by 3 bases and J by 5 bases, with 7 bases between the two germline ends. The CDR3 DNA reads TGTGCCAGCAGTTACGGGGGGACTGAAGCTTTCTCT. It yields the protein CASSYGGTEAFS.

The rearrangement uses TRBV29-1 and TRBJ1-6, with a tentative D call TRBD1 (5 bases). The CDR3 is made up of 13 amino acids. Germline CDR1 is SQVTM and CDR2 is ANQGSEA. V was clipped by 6 bases and J by 5 bases, with 11 bases between them. For the CDR3, the DNA is TGCAGCGTGGGTGACAGTAATAATTCACCCCTCCACTTT. Translation: CSVGDSNNSPLHF.

This clonotype was seen ten or more times. The V gene is TRBV28, the J gene TRBJ1-2, with D tentatively TRBD1 (5 bases). Germline-derived CDR1 and CDR2 are MDHEN and SYDVKM. The V end lost 3 bases, the J end lost 8 bases, and 25 bases lay between the germline ends. This CDR3 has 17 amino acids. The CDR3 DNA is TGTGCCAGCAGTTTGGGTGGCTCGACAGTCGGATATAGGGGCTACACCTTC. Translation gives CASSLGGSTVGYRGYTF.

This chain connects TRBV5-1 to TRBJ1-4; D is possibly TRBD1 (6 bases). Germline V gene data show CDR1 as SGHRS and CDR2 as YFSETQ. The CDR3 is made up of 15 amino acids. V was shortened by 0 bases and J by 7 bases, with 13 bases between the two germline ends. CDR3 in DNA: TGCGCCAGCAGCTTGGGGGGGGCCCGGTCTGAAAAACTGTTTTTT. Protein sequence: CASSLGGARSEKLFF. The entire variable domain, with the rest obtained from reference TRBV5-1 and TRBJ1-4, is as follows: KAGVTQTPRYLIKTRGQQVTLSCSPISGHRSVSWYQQTPGQGLQFLFEYFSETQRNKGNFPGRFSGRQFSNSRSEMNVSTLELGDSALYLCASSLGGARSEKLFFGSGTQLSVL.

This clonotype appeared many times. This sequence joins TRBV28 and TRBJ2-2, with D uncertain. The CDR3 loop spans 16 amino acids. Germline V gene data show CDR1 as MDHEN and CDR2 as SYDVKM. V lost 3 bases and J lost 4, with 15 bases in between. The CDR3 spells CASSFSQSIGTGELFF. Here the CDR3 DNA reads TGTGCCAGCAGTTTCTCTCAGTCTATCGGCACCGGGGAGCTGTTTTTT.

The V gene is TRBV28, the J gene TRBJ1-1; 9 bases are a match to TRBD1. V trimming: 5 bases; J trimming: 1 base; junction bases outside the gene matches: 11. The CDR3 is 17 residues long. In germline, CDR1 is MDHEN, CDR2 SYDVKM. CDR3: CASSILWTGVGNTEAFF. The DNA for the CDR3 is TGTGCCAGCAGTATTCTCTGGACAGGGGTCGGGAACACTGAAGCTTTCTTT.

The table lists this clonotype with many counts. The chain couples TRBV2 to TRBJ1-1; no definite D call. CDR3 length equals 13 residues. The V gene's germline CDR1 is SNHLY and CDR2 FYNNEI. V gave up 6 bases and J gave up 0 bases, with 8 bases separating them. CDR3 DNA sequence: TGTGCCAGCAGGGTAGACATGAACACTGAAGCTTTCTTT. Translation gives CASRVDMNTEAFF.

The chain uses TRBV20-1 and TRBJ1-5; D is undetermined. Trimming removed 3 bases at V and 0 bases at J, with 12 bases between. The CDR3 is 15 residues long. CDR1 is DFQATT and CDR2 is SNEGSKA in the germline V gene (reference sequence). The CDR3 DNA reads as TGCAGTGCTAGTCCTTCGGACTATAGCAATCAGCCCCAGCATTTT. This encodes CSASPSDYSNQPQHF.

This clonotype was counted only a few times. The chain combines TRBV20-1 with TRBJ2-5, with 7 nucleotides matching TRBD1. The CDR3 sequence is 15 residues long. Unmatched junction bases numbered 8, after V lost 3 bases and J lost 1 base. CDR1 is DFQATT, CDR2 SNEGSKA, per germline (reference sequence). Here the CDR3 DNA reads TGCAGTGCTAGTCCAGGGGGTCGGCTCCAAGAGACCCAGTACTTC. This gives the protein CSASPGGRLQETQYF.

This clonotype was seen a few times. V usage is TRBV9 and J usage is TRBJ1-2; D might be TRBD1 (6 bases). Germline CDR1 reads SGDLS; CDR2 reads YYNGEE. The CDR3 spans 15 residues. V lost 0 bases and J lost 4, with 13 bases in between. The CDR3 spells CASSVGPGASYGYTF. CDR3 nucleotides: TGTGCCAGCAGCGTAGGGCCGGGGGCGAGCTATGGCTACACCTTC.

The chain uses TRBV27 and TRBJ2-5; the match to TRBD2 covers 9 bases. The CDR3 covers 16 residues. Germline-derived CDR1 and CDR2 are MNHEY and SMNVEV (reference sequence). Trimming removed 4 bases from V and 5 bases from J; junction bases left unmatched: 11. Written as DNA, the CDR3 is TGTGCCAGCAGTTCCACGCCCGGGACTAGCCGGGAGACCCAGTACTTC. It yields the protein CASSSTPGTSRETQYF.

This clonotype was observed at least ten times. The rearrangement links TRBV28 to TRBJ1-1; D possibly corresponds to TRBD1 (5 bases). CDR3 length: 13 amino acids. V shed 6 bases and J shed 0 bases, with 8 bases lying between them. Per germline, CDR1 MDHEN and CDR2 SYDVKM. This CDR3 reads CASRQEMNTEAFF. The CDR3 DNA sequence: TGTGCCAGCAGACAGGAGATGAACACTGAAGCTTTCTTT.

This clonotype was counted many times. CDR3 nucleotide sequence: TGTGCCAGCAGTGTGGGACGTACCCCTGAAGCTTTCTTT. Its protein product is CASSVGRTPEAFF. The chain is built from TRBV2 and TRBJ1-1; D may be TRBD1 (5 bases). Trimming removed 4 bases from V and 6 bases from J, with 12 bases in between. The length of the CDR3 is 13 residues. Germline lookup yields CDR1 SNHLY and CDR2 FYNNEI.

This clonotype was found a few times. The chain recombines TRBV11-1 with TRBJ1-2; 8 bases map to TRBD1. Germline V lookup: CDR1 SGHAT, CDR2 FQDESV (reference sequence). This CDR3 is 14 amino acids long. V lost 3 bases, J lost 6 bases, and 6 bases stayed unmatched. CDR3 sequence: CASSFTDRVDGYTF. The CDR3 DNA is TGTGCCAGCAGCTTTACGGACAGGGTTGATGGCTACACCTTC.